A single sample gave rise to the 7 T cell receptor beta chains below, sequenced in a study of control samples from healthy donors and cancer patients. The method was immunoSEQ multiplex PCR; TCRdb's version includes in-frame clones alone and lacks a portion of them. The sample has 75,000 to 80,000 clones, about nine tenths seen once. The sample comprised PBMCs. Every receptor here comes from a woman aged 50 to 65 with colorectal cancer.

The chain has TRBV6-5 and TRBJ2-3, with 10 bases matching TRBD1. The CDR3 sequence is 15 residues long. Germline lookup yields CDR1 MNHEY and CDR2 SVGAGI. Losses at the gene ends were 6 bases for V and 3 bases for J; bases not matched to a gene: 6. This chain's CDR3 is CASSHQDRGTDTQYF. CDR3 bases: TGTGCCAGCAGCCACCAGGACAGGGGGACAGATACGCAGTATTTT.

The chain is built from TRBV27 and TRBJ2-2; D call uncertain. V was shortened by 1 base and J by 4 bases, with 4 bases between the two germline ends. The CDR3 has 13 residues. In germline, CDR1 is MNHEY, CDR2 SMNVEV (reference sequence). The CDR3 sequence is CASSLLGTGELFF. In DNA, the CDR3 is TGTGCCAGCAGTTTATTGGGCACCGGGGAGCTGTTTTTT.

The CDR3 region is CASSEGGLGETQYF. CDR3 bases: TGCGCCAGCAGTGAGGGAGGTTTAGGGGAGACCCAGTACTTC. The chain uses TRBV10-1 and TRBJ2-5; maybe TRBD2 (5 bases). The CDR3 runs 14 residues. Trimming took 2 bases from V and 5 from J, leaving 12 bases between them. CDR1 is WNHNN and CDR2 is SYGVQD in the germline V gene (reference sequence).

The genes are TRBV10-2 and TRBJ1-2; 7 bases are a match to TRBD1. Trimming at V came to 8 bases and at J to 7 bases, leaving 7 bases not matched to a gene. The CDR3 is 12 residues long. Germline assignment: CDR1 WSHSY and CDR2 SAAADI. CDR3 nucleotide sequence: TGCGCCAGCTCACAGGGGAACGGTGGCTACACCTTC. It translates to CASSQGNGGYTF.

The rearrangement uses TRBV6-1 and TRBJ2-7, with TRBD2 identical over 11 bases. The V gene's germline CDR1 is MNHNS and CDR2 SASEGT. J was trimmed by 2 bases and V by 0 bases; bases with no gene match: 9. The CDR3 runs 18 residues. CDR3 sequence (DNA): TGTGCCAGCAGTGAAGCGGGTTGGGGACTAGCGGACCCCTACGAGCAGTACGTC. The encoded protein is CASSEAGWGLADPYEQYV.

The chain has TRBV6-5 and TRBJ1-5; unclear D gene. CDR3 length: 14 residues. The germline gives CDR1 MNHEY, CDR2 SVGAGI. Trimming removed 6 bases from V and 5 bases from J, with 14 bases in between. The CDR3 here is CASRNLDSYQPQHF. CDR3 nucleotides: TGTGCCAGCAGGAACCTGGACTCTTATCAGCCCCAGCATTTT.

The chain combines TRBV5-1 with TRBJ2-2; 9 bases match TRBD1. V shed 4 bases, J shed 5 bases, and the junction held 9 bases outside the gene matches. Germline V lookup: CDR1 SGHRS, CDR2 YFSETQ. The CDR3 loop spans 16 amino acids. The chain's CDR3 is CASSPTQGAVTGELFF. Here the CDR3 DNA reads TGCGCCAGCAGCCCCACACAGGGGGCTGTGACCGGGGAGCTGTTTTTT.